Listed here are 21 T cell receptor beta chains from one sample, sequenced in a study of blood T cells in healthy people across ages (dated by TCRdb to between 2015 and 2017). The library was made by 5' RACE. TCRdb shows the sequencer as Illumina HiSeq 2500. A second roughly 7 to 11 cycle PCR used a sample-barcoded 5' primer and a J-beta primer mix. The public reads were reanalyzed by TCRdb: fastp trimming at Q25, MiXCR alignment, in-frame beta chains only. Identical CDR3 proteins give one entry, which carries the most common genes and DNA. The sample table contains over 1.5 million distinct CDR3 sequences; only one count was recorded for 40% to 55% of them. In total, the top ten clones hold 2.1% of the sample. The sequencing input was blood. The receptors were gathered from a woman in her thirties or forties in good health.

This clonotype was observed a handful of times. The chain is built from TRBV7-6 and TRBJ2-3, with TRBD1 matching 9 bases. The germline V gene has CDR1 SGHVS and CDR2 FNYEAQ. This CDR3 region has 15 residues. V shed 3 bases and J 6 bases; nucleotides not matched to a gene: 7. This chain's CDR3 is CASSLVDRGTDTQYF. The DNA for the CDR3 is TGTGCCAGCAGCTTGGTTGACAGGGGGACGGATACGCAGTATTTT.

In its sample, this clonotype was seen many times. The V and J genes are TRBV5-1 and TRBJ2-5; tentatively, D is TRBD2 (6 bases). The CDR3 is made up of 13 amino acids. CDR1 SGHRS and CDR2 YFSETQ come from the germline V gene. V dropped 4 bases and J dropped 5 bases, with 12 bases sitting between them. The CDR3 DNA reads TGCGCCAGCAGCACCGGGACTTTTGAGACCCAGTACTTC. It is translated as CASSTGTFETQYF.

This clonotype was counted a few times. V usage is TRBV2 and J usage is TRBJ2-5, with TRBD1 as a possible D gene (6 bases). This CDR3 region has 14 residues. CDR1 and CDR2 from the germline V gene are SNHLY and FYNNEI. The V end was cut by 4 bases, the J end by 5 bases, with 14 bases between. As DNA, the CDR3 is TGTGCCAGCAGTGCCGGACAGCCGCCGGAGACCCAGTACTTC. Its protein product is CASSAGQPPETQYF.

The chain joins TRBV7-2 to TRBJ1-6; D is unclear. The germline V and J ends were trimmed by 1 base and 9 bases, with 13 bases remaining between them. The CDR3 runs 15 residues. The germline V gene encodes CDR1 SGHTA and CDR2 FQGNSA. CDR3 sequence reads: CASSLGRAEGSPLHF. The CDR3 DNA sequence: TGTGCCAGCAGCTTAGGGCGGGCCGAGGGTTCACCCCTCCACTTT.

The chain combines TRBV27 with TRBJ2-7; TRBD1 matches at 10 bases. Trimming took 6 bases from V and 4 from J; bases not matched to a gene: 12. This CDR3 contains 16 residues. From germline, CDR1 is MNHEY and CDR2 SMNVEV (reference sequence). CDR3 in DNA: TGTGCCAGCAGCCGACTGGGACAGGGGCAGTGGTACGAGCAGTACTTC. As protein: CASSRLGQGQWYEQYF.

The chain has TRBV7-3 and TRBJ1-4; D unresolved. V lost 1 base and J 8 bases, leaving 17 bases between the germline ends. This CDR3 has 16 amino acids. Germline V gene lookup returns CDR1 SGHTA and CDR2 FQGTGA. CDR3 nucleotides: TGTGCCAGCAGCTTAAAAGCGCGGCTTCAACCCGAAAAACTGTTTTTT. As protein: CASSLKARLQPEKLFF.

The chain is built from TRBV27 and TRBJ1-4; 8 bases are shared with TRBD1. The length of the CDR3 is 13 residues. Per germline, CDR1 MNHEY and CDR2 SMNVEV (reference sequence). J was trimmed by 10 bases and V by 4 bases; bases with no gene match: 5. The CDR3 here is CASSSQQGGKLFF. In DNA, the CDR3 is TGTGCCAGCAGTTCCCAACAGGGGGGAAAACTGTTTTTT.

For the CDR3, the DNA is TGTGCCAGCAGAGATCAACAGGGGGCGACGACAGATACGCAGTATTTT. This encodes CASRDQQGATTDTQYF. The chain carries TRBV6-1 and TRBJ2-3; 9 positions match TRBD1. V lost 6 bases, J lost 3 bases, and 10 bases stayed unmatched. The CDR3 is 16 residues long. CDR1 is MNHNS, CDR2 SASEGT, per germline.

J is TRBJ1-5 and V is TRBV20-1; D remains unclear. The CDR3 has 13 amino acids. Trimming took 1 base from V and 10 from J, leaving 14 bases between them. Germline V gene data show CDR1 as DFQATT and CDR2 as SNEGSKA (reference sequence). The CDR3 here is CSARGERISPQHF. The CDR3 nucleotides are TGCAGTGCTAGAGGGGAAAGAATCAGCCCCCAGCATTTT.

This chain connects TRBV29-1 to TRBJ2-4; D is perhaps TRBD1 or TRBD2 (6 bases each). The end of the DNA aligns better with TRBJ2-7, so the J call may be wrong. Germline-derived CDR1 and CDR2 are SQVTM and ANQGSEA. CDR3 length: 13 amino acids. The CDR3 bases are TGCAGCGAGGGGGGACGGACTGCCTACGAGCAGTACTTC. Translated, it gives CSEGGRTAYEQYF.

This clonotype has ten or more counts. The chain joins TRBV12-3 or TRBV12-4 to TRBJ2-1; D may match TRBD1 or TRBD2 (5 bases each). V lost 6 bases and J lost 8, with 20 bases in between. The CDR3 consists of 15 residues. CDR3 amino acids: CASRIGTGSQDEQFF. The CDR3 nucleotides read TGTGCCAGCAGGATCGGGACCGGTAGCCAGGATGAGCAGTTCTTC.

This chain links TRBV7-8 with TRBJ1-6, with D unresolved. Germline-derived CDR1 and CDR2 are SGHVS and FQNEAQ. V was shortened by 5 bases and J by 5 bases, with 10 bases between the two germline ends. The CDR3 covers 14 residues. The DNA for the CDR3 is TGTGCCAGCAGCCTAGACGGGGATAATTCACCCCTCCACTTT. It encodes CASSLDGDNSPLHF.

The chain recombines TRBV6-2 or TRBV6-3 with TRBJ2-1, with D possibly TRBD1 on 5 matching bases. Germline V gene lookup returns CDR1 MNHEY and CDR2 SVGEGT. Trimming took 5 bases from V and 4 from J, leaving 15 bases between them. This CDR3 has 15 residues. The CDR3 spells CASSTTARLYNEQFF. In DNA form, the CDR3 reads TGTGCCAGCAGTACGACAGCCCGGCTTTACAATGAGCAGTTCTTC.

This clonotype showed up just a few times. J is TRBJ1-1 and V is TRBV6-5, with D hard to call. CDR3 length: 17 amino acids. V gave up 0 bases and J gave up 5 bases, with 19 bases separating them. In germline, CDR1 is MNHEY, CDR2 SVGAGI. Here the CDR3 reads CASSYSIFGDLGTEAFF. The CDR3, as DNA: TGTGCCAGCAGTTACTCGATTTTTGGGGATTTAGGGACTGAAGCTTTCTTT.

This clonotype was seen a handful of times. V gene TRBV7-2 combines with J gene TRBJ2-4; 12 bases map to TRBD1. V lost 4 bases to trimming and J lost 9 bases; unmatched junction nucleotides: 4. The CDR3 length is 14 residues. CDR1 SGHTA and CDR2 FQGNSA come from the germline V gene. CDR3 loop: CASSSGTGGTIQYF. In DNA, the CDR3 is TGTGCCAGCAGCTCTGGGACAGGGGGCACCATTCAGTACTTC.

The V and J genes are TRBV5-1 and TRBJ2-1; D remains unclear. V shed 1 base and J shed 0 bases, with 8 bases lying between them. The length of the CDR3 is 15 residues. The germline gives CDR1 SGHRS, CDR2 YFSETQ. The CDR3 sequence: CASSLRPRSYNEQFF. The CDR3 nucleotides are TGCGCCAGCAGCTTGCGACCTCGCTCCTACAATGAGCAGTTCTTC.

The V call is TRBV6-1, the J call TRBJ2-7; D is uncertain. The CDR3 totals 12 residues. V was pared by 2 bases and J by 11 bases, with 13 bases between. CDR1 is MNHNS, CDR2 SASEGT, per germline. The CDR3 sequence: CASSEIFGDKYF. The CDR3 coding sequence is TGTGCCAGCAGTGAAATTTTTGGGGATAAGTACTTC.

The chain carries TRBV7-8 and TRBJ2-1; TRBD2 matches 8 bases. The J call may be in error: the DNA end matches TRBJ2-7 better. Germline CDR1 reads SGHVS; CDR2 reads FQNEAQ. The CDR3 is made up of 15 amino acids. The CDR3 region is CASSSQGTSHNEQYF. In DNA form, the CDR3 reads TGTGCCAGCAGCTCCCAGGGGACTAGTCACAATGAGCAGTACTTC.

The rearrangement links TRBV20-1 to TRBJ2-3; 10 bases agree with TRBD2. The CDR3 covers 15 residues. CDR1 is DFQATT, CDR2 SNEGSKA, per germline (reference sequence). J gave up 4 bases and V 6 bases, and 10 bases lay outside the gene matches. CDR3 nucleotide sequence: TGCAGTGCAACAACACTAGCGGGGAGGTCAGATACGCAGTATTTT. This gives the protein CSATTLAGRSDTQYF.

This chain connects TRBV27 to TRBJ1-4, with 7 bases fitting TRBD1. With V trimmed by 5 bases and J by 8 bases, 14 bases remained unmatched. The CDR3 has 16 residues. Germline CDR1 and CDR2: MNHEY and SMNVEV (reference sequence). The CDR3 reads CASSLQQGKGSEKLFF. CDR3 in DNA: TGTGCCAGCAGTCTGCAACAGGGGAAAGGTTCAGAAAAACTGTTTTTT.

This clonotype was counted only a few times. J is TRBJ2-1 and V is TRBV25-1; D could derive from TRBD1 or TRBD2 (6 bases each). This CDR3 contains 14 residues. V lost 7 bases, J lost 2 bases, and 12 bases lay in between. Germline V gene data show CDR1 as MGHDK and CDR2 as SYGVNS. The CDR3 coding sequence is TGTGCCAGCATGAGGGGGGCCACCTACAATGAGCAGTTCTTC. Translated, it gives CASMRGATYNEQFF.